This T cell receptor beta chain was sequenced for a study of regulatory T cells in long-lasting Graves disease (dated by TCRdb to about 2021). About the full investigation: To count as having persistent Graves' disease, a patient had to have received antithyroid drug treatment for over 5 years with TSH receptor autoantibodies remaining persistently positive. Peripheral blood TCR sequencing and RNA sequencing compared persistent Graves' disease patients with newly diagnosed Graves' disease patients. A total of around 35 samples were covered by TCR sequencing, comprising approximately 13 persistent and 20 or so newly diagnosed Graves' disease patients. On average, persistent Graves' disease patients in the clinical cohort had been on antithyroid drugs for approximately ten years. The study was conducted in China and was registered as a clinical trial. What the study reported, not specific to this receptor: Only peripheral blood was studied, because thyroid tissue, the primary lesion, was inaccessible. Compared with newly diagnosed patients, persistent Graves' disease patients had lower TCR Shannon entropy and fewer highly expanded clones, which suggests clonal expansion. TRBV28, TRBJ1-2 and TRBJ2-5 were preferentially used in persistent disease, while TRBV20-1 and TRBJ2-1 were favored in newly diagnosed disease. Sequencing and analysis were limited to the TCR beta chain. Patients with persistent disease shared more public clonotypes (over 2,500) than newly diagnosed patients did (about 970). The small sample size was acknowledged by the authors as a limitation that may reduce accuracy.

This clonotype has ten or more counts. What this receptor recognizes is not known. No base qualities exist here, and no much larger clone lies one base off it. The library was produced with multiplex PCR. TCRdb records Illumina HiSeq 4000 as the sequencer. iRepertoire HTBI primers and Arm-PCR amplification of CDR3 regions were used to construct TCR beta libraries. Before sequencing, the PCR products went through gel purification. In the original analysis: Gene usage analysis of CDR3 amino acid clonotypes relied on the roughly 67 TRBV and 14 TRBJ segments identified across samples. COPE and FqMerger were used to merge filtered high-quality paired reads into contigs. Contigs were aligned with BLAST to IMGT TRBV, TRBD and TRBJ reference genes, and CDR3 was defined per IMGT. Highly expanded clones were defined as clonotypes with a frequency above 0.1%. Shannon entropy was used to measure repertoire diversity, and the Gini coefficient was used to measure V-J evenness. Public clonotypes were defined as clonotypes shared by more than one individual. The public reads were quality trimmed at Q25 with fastp and then assembled into clones with MiXCR by TCRdb, keeping productive beta chains. Under each unique CDR3 protein, matching rows form one entry showing the most common genes and DNA. It is TCRdb's table, rather than the study itself, that gives the V and J calls and clone size. This sample comprises over 250,000 distinct CDR3 sequences, 22% of them detected only once. Together, the top ten hold about 56% of the sample.

Sample time point, as interpreted from the label and publication: persistent/refractory GD, antithyroid drugs over 5 years with positive TRAb. For both TCR sequencing and RNA sequencing, RNA was extracted from PBMCs using TRIzol. The diagnosis of Graves' disease was made according to American Thyroid Association guidelines. Patients for the study were recruited at an endocrinology department in Xi'an, China. Each patient gave about 8.1 milliliters of peripheral blood, collected in an EDTA anticoagulant tube. Ficoll Paque Plus density gradient separation was used to isolate PBMCs, and no further T cell sorting was performed. An Agilent 2100 Bioanalyzer and agarose gel were used to check RNA quality, and a NanoDrop 2000 was used to measure RNA concentration. From its cysteine to its phenylalanine, the CDR3 spans 15 amino acids. The DNA shown is the 45-base CDR3, in frame from base 1. V drops 0 bases and J drops 3 bases, leaving 12 bases in between. CDR1 and CDR2 are read off the germline V gene as SGDLS and YYNGEE.

In this chain, TRBV9 is recombined with TRBJ2-5; no confident D gene assignment can be made. Sequenced here: peripheral blood mononuclear cells (PBMCs), sampled when the disease was refractory, from a patient treated with antithyroid drugs. The clonotype comes from a female donor with Graves disease. The DNA is as follows: TGTGCCAGCAGCGTAGCTACGGGTGTGGAAGAGACCCAGTACTTC. This is translated as CASSVATGVEETQYF.